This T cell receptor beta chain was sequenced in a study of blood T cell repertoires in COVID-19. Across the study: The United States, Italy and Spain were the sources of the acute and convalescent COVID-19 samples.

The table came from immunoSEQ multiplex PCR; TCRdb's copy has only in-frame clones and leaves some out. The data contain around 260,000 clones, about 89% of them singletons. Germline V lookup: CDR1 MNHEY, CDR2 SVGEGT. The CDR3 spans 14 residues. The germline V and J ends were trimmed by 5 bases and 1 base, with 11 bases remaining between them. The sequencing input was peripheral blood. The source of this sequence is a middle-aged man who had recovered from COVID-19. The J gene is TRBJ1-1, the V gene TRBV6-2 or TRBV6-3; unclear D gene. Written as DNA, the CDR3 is TGTGCCAGCAGTCCCCCAGCGGGGAACACTGAAGCTTTCTTT. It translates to CASSPPAGNTEAFF.